This entry concerns a single T cell receptor (beta chain). Germline V CDR1 and CDR2: MDHEN, SYDVKM. CDR3 length: 15 residues. V was clipped by 1 base and J by 8 bases, with 12 bases between them. The entry originates in a study of blood T cell repertoires in COVID-19. Whole-study context: Material from acute and convalescent COVID-19 was sourced from the United States, Italy and Spain. T cells, B-cell-depleted T cells, or PBMCs provided the cDNA or gDNA that served as material.

Clones were read by immunoSEQ multiplex PCR, and TCRdb kept only the in-frame ones, dropping some. This sample yields 85,000 to 130,000 clones, of which 71% are seen a single time; 0.75% to 1% belongs to the top ten. The receptor was derived from a human donor with acute or convalescent COVID-19. The donor label of this sample is uncertain. The chain joins TRBV28 to TRBJ1-6; D call uncertain. Sequenced: peripheral blood. The CDR3 DNA follows: TGTGCCAGCAGTTTATTTGGGCAGTTTGATTCACCCCTCCACTTT. Translated, it gives CASSLFGQFDSPLHF.